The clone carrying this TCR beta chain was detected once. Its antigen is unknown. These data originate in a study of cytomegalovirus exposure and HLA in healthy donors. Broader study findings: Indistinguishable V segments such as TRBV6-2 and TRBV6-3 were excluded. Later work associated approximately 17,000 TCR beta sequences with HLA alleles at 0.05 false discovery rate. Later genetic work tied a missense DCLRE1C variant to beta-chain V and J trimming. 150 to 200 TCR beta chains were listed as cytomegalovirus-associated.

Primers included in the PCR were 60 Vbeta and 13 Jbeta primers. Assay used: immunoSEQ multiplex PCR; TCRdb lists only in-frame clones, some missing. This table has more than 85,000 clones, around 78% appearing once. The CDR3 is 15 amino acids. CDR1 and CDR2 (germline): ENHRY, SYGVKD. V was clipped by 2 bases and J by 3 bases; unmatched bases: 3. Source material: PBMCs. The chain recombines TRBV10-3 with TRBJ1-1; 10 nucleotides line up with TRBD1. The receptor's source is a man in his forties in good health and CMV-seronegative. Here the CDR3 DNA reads TGTGCCATCAGTGAGGGACAGGGGGGGGACACTGAAGCTTTCTTT. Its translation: CAISEGQGGDTEAFF.